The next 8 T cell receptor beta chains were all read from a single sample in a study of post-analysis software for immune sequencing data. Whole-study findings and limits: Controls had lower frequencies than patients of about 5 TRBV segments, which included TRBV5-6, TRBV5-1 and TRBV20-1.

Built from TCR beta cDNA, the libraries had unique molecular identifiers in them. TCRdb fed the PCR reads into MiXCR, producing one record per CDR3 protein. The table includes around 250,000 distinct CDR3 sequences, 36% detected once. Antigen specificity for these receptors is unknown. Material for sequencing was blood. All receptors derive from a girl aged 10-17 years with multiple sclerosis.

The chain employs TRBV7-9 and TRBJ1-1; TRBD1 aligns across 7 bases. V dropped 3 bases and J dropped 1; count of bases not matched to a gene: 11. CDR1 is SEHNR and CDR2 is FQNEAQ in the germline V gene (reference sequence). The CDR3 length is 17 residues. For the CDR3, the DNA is TGTGCCAGCAGCTTTGTTTCCGTGGGACAGCCGAACACTGAAGCTTTCTTT. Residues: CASSFVSVGQPNTEAFF.

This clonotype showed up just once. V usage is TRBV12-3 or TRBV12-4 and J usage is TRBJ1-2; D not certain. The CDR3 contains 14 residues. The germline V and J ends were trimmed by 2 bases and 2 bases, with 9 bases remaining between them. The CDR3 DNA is TGTGCCAGCAGTTTAATGGCGACGAACTATGGCTACACCTTC. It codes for CASSLMATNYGYTF.

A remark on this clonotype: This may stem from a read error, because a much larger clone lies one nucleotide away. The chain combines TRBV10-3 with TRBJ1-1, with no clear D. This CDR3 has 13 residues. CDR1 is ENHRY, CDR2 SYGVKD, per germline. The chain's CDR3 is CAIQSSQNSEAFF. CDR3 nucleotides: TGTGCCATCCAGTCCAGTCAGAACTCTGAAGCTTTCTTT.

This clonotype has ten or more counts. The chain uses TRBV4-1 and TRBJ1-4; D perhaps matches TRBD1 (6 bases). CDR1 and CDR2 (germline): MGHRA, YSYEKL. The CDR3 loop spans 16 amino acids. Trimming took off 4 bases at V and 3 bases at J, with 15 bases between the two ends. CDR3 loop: CASSPRGARANEKLFF. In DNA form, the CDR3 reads TGCGCCAGCAGCCCCCGGGGGGCGCGGGCTAATGAAAAACTGTTTTTT.

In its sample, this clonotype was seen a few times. CDR3: CASSQEGQANSPLHF. In DNA, the CDR3 is TGCGCCAGCAGCCAAGAGGGACAGGCCAATTCACCCCTCCACTTT. The chain recombines TRBV4-3 with TRBJ1-6, with 8 bases identical to TRBD1. V trimming: 0 bases; J trimming: 7 bases; junction bases outside the gene matches: 2. This CDR3 spans 15 amino acids. Germline CDR1 is LGHNA and CDR2 is YSLEER.

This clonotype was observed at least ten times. For the CDR3, the DNA is TGCGCCAGCAGCGTGGACCAAGAGACCCAGTACTTC. Its translation is CASSVDQETQYF. V is TRBV5-1 and J is TRBJ2-5; D uncertain. The V gene lost 4 bases and the J gene lost 0 bases, with 4 bases spanning the gap. CDR1 and CDR2 from the germline V gene are SGHRS and YFSETQ. The CDR3 length is 12 residues.

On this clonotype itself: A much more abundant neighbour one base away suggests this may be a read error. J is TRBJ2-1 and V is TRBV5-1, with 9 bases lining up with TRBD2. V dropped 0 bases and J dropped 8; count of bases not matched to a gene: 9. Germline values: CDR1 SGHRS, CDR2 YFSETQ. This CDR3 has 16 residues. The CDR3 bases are TGCGCCAGCAGCTTGGGGGGCGGGAGGGCCTCTGATGAGCAGTTCTTC. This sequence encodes CASSLGGGRASDEQFF.

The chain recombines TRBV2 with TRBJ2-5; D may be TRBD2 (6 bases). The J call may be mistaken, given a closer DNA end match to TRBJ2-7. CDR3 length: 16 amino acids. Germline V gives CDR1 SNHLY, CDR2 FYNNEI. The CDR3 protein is CASRASTSVLNYEQYF. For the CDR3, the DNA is TGTGCCAGCAGAGCATCGACTAGTGTGCTAAACTACGAGCAGTACTTC.